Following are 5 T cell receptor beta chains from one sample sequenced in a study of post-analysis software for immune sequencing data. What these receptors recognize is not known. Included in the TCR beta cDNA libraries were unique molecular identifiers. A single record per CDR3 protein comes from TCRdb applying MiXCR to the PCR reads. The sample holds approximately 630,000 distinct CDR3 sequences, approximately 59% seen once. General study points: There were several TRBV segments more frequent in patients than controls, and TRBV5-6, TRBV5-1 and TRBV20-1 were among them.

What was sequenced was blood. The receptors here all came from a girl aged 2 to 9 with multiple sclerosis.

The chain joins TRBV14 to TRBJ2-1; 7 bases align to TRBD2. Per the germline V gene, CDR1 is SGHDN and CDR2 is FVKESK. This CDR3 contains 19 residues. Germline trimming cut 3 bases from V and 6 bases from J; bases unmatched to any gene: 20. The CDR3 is CASSQPRLATVKTPNEQFF. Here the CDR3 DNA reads TGTGCCAGCAGCCAGCCGAGACTAGCTACTGTCAAGACTCCCAATGAGCAGTTCTTC.

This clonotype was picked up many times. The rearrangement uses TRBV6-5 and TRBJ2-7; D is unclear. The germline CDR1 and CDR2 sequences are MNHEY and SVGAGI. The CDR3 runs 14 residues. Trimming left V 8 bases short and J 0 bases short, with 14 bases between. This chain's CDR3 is CASPPDDNSYEQYF. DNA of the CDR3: TGTGCCAGCCCCCCAGATGACAACTCCTACGAGCAGTACTTC.

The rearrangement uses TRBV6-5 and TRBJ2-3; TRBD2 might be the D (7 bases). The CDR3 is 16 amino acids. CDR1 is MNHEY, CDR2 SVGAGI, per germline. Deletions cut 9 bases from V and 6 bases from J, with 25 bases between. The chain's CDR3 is CASHTLRGGGKDTQYF. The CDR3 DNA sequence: TGTGCCAGTCATACTCTCAGGGGCGGGGGTAAGGATACGCAGTATTTT.

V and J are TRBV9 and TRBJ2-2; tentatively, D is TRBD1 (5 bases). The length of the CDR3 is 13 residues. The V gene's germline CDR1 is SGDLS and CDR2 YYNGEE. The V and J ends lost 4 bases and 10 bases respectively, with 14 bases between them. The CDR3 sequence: CASSPQAGLELFF. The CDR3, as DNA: TGTGCCAGCAGCCCCCAGGCAGGGCTGGAGCTGTTTTTT.

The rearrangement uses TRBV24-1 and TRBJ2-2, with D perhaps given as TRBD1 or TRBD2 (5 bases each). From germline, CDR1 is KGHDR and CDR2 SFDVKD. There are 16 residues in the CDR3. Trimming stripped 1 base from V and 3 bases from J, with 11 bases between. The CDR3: CATSDFRDGDTGELFF. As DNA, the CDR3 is TGTGCCACCAGTGATTTTAGGGACGGGGACACCGGGGAGCTGTTTTTT.